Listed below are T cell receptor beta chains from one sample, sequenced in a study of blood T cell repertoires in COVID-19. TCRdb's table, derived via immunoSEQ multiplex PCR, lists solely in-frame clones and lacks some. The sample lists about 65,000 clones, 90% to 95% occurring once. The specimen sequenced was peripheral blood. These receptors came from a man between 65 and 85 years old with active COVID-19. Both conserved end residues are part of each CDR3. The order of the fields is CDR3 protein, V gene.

CASSFDRDTDAPLHF | TRBV5-1
CASSLGVGAETQYF | TRBV5-4
CASSLAGLEAGELFF | TRBV5-1
CASSLRTGGGNEQYF | TRBV13
CASRAHLGGPEETQYF | TRBV5-6
CASSAGLAARETQYF | TRBV25-1
CASTQQGQGRFF | TRBV5-1
CSVEGGQGSEQYF | TRBV29-1
CASSFAHRGLGNEQFF | TRBV7-2
CASSPYLMTSGGVNTQYF | TRBV5-4
CASSYYGTQDRETQYF | TRBV7-3
CASSWTTGVGNIQYF | TRBV7-9
CAISESLAGGSYNEQFF | TRBV10-3
CASTREGGTEAFF | TRBV19
CASSLAGTGGTEQFF | TRBV7-9
CASRAGTSGPGTQYF | TRBV11-3
CASSQEHGASYEQYF | TRBV3-1/TRBV3-2
CASSLGAGVLQETQYF | TRBV5-4
CASSRLDASSYNEQFF | TRBV19
CASSSPAAGGRSTDTQYF | TRBV9
CASREQGSWADTQYF | TRBV27
CASSQDTGQRILSNQPQHF | TRBV4-1
CASSSPTSGGATDTQYF | TRBV5-1
CASSRDTFNSYEQYF | TRBV5-4
CASSSTGTRVRETQYF | TRBV7-9
CASSLVISGGGTQYF | TRBV7-2
CASSSAGGLRETQYF | TRBV27
CASSLAPVSYEQYF | TRBV5-1
CASRQRGAAYNEQFF | TRBV6-5
CASSSRDSYIQYF | TRBV12-3/TRBV12-4
CASSPGNPLGTQYF | TRBV6-5
CASSAFRGTDTQYF | TRBV7-9
CASSLDRVYSPLHF | TRBV5-6
CASSLGHMNTEAFF | TRBV11-1